These 19 T cell receptor beta chains came from one sample sequenced in a study of OX40 agonist ivuxolimab in advanced cancers. Produced via immunoSEQ multiplex PCR; TCRdb's table is partial and in-frame only. Of about 86,000 clones listed, roughly 87% are singletons. This sample comprised CD4+ or CD8+ T cells sorted from blood, obtained in a trial of the OX40 agonist ivuxolimab. These receptors were obtained from an adult with an advanced solid tumor such as melanoma, head and neck, liver or kidney cancer.

The chain uses TRBV4-1 and TRBJ1-6; no reliable D call. The CDR3 contains 15 residues. Trimming took off 8 bases at V and 4 bases at J, with 15 bases between the two ends. The germline CDR1 and CDR2 sequences are MGHRA and YSYEKL. The CDR3: CASRRNTAYNSPLHF. The CDR3 DNA follows: TGCGCCAGCCGGAGGAACACCGCGTATAATTCACCCCTCCACTTT.

The V call is TRBV5-4, the J call TRBJ1-4; TRBD1 agrees at 7 bases. The CDR3 loop spans 14 amino acids. The germline V gene encodes CDR1 SGHNT and CDR2 YYREEE (reference sequence). The ends lost 2 bases at V and 6 bases at J; junction bases unmatched: 4. In DNA, the CDR3 is TGTGCCAGCAGCTTAGGGGGCAGGGATGAAAAACTGTTTTTT. This encodes CASSLGGRDEKLFF.

The genes are TRBV7-2 and TRBJ1-5; weak D call: TRBD1 (5 bases). V shed 3 bases and J shed 7 bases, with 16 bases lying between them. The CDR3 runs 15 residues. The germline gives CDR1 SGHTA, CDR2 FQGNSA. The CDR3 DNA reads as TGTGCCAGCAGCTTCACTTCTGGGGGAAACCAGCCCCAGCATTTT. Protein product: CASSFTSGGNQPQHF.

This chain joins TRBV6-1 and TRBJ2-3; TRBD2 might be the D (5 bases). This CDR3 comprises 15 residues. Germline V gives CDR1 MNHNS, CDR2 SASEGT. V gave up 8 bases and J gave up 0 bases, with 15 bases separating them. The CDR3 sequence: CASPAGGRSTDTQYF. As DNA, the CDR3 is TGTGCCAGCCCGGCGGGCGGGCGGAGCACAGATACGCAGTATTTT.

As concerns this clone: This sample includes further DNA sequences coding for the same CDR3. The chain employs TRBV9 and TRBJ2-1; perhaps TRBD2 as D (6 bases). There are 15 residues in the CDR3. V was clipped by 0 bases and J by 1 base, with 8 bases between them. Per the germline V gene, CDR1 is SGDLS and CDR2 is YYNGEE. CDR3 residues: CASSVVGGSYNEQFF. CDR3 coding DNA: TGTGCCAGCAGCGTAGTAGGAGGGTCCTACAATGAGCAGTTCTTC.

The V and J genes are TRBV15 and TRBJ2-7; D is undetermined. In germline, CDR1 is LNHNV, CDR2 YYDKDF (reference sequence). V shed 1 base and J shed 4 bases, with 11 bases lying between them. The CDR3 sequence is 14 residues long. This CDR3 reads CATSRGGRVYEQYV. The CDR3 DNA follows: TGTGCCACCAGCAGAGGTGGCAGAGTTTACGAGCAGTACGTC.

The chain combines TRBV15 with TRBJ2-5; tentative D call: TRBD1 (5 bases). Trimming shortened V by 0 bases and J by 3 bases, and 11 bases separated the two germline ends. This CDR3 is built from 15 residues. CDR1 and CDR2 (germline): LNHNV, YYDKDF (reference sequence). The CDR3 DNA sequence: TGTGCCACCAGCAGAGATGGCAGGGAAAAAGAGACCCAGTACTTC. Amino acids: CATSRDGREKETQYF.

This clone was counted once. The chain recombines TRBV6-1 with TRBJ2-7; maybe TRBD2 (6 bases). V was cut by 4 bases and J by 1 base, with 14 bases left in between. In germline, CDR1 is MNHNS, CDR2 SASEGT. This CDR3 region has 15 residues. CDR3 DNA: TGTGCCAGCAGTGGGACCGGGACTTCTTCCTACGAGCAGTACGTC. This translates into CASSGTGTSSYEQYV.

This chain links TRBV5-1 with TRBJ1-4, with 8 bases lining up with TRBD1. V shed 0 bases, J shed 5 bases, and the junction held 6 bases outside the gene matches. The CDR3 length is 16 residues. The germline V gene encodes CDR1 SGHRS and CDR2 YFSETQ. CDR3 DNA: TGCGCCAGCAGCTTGGCAGGGGGCGTCGGGAATGAAAAACTGTTTTTT. This encodes CASSLAGGVGNEKLFF. The full variable domain, rest sourced from reference TRBV5-1 and TRBJ1-4, is KAGVTQTPRYLIKTRGQQVTLSCSPISGHRSVSWYQQTPGQGLQFLFEYFSETQRNKGNFPGRFSGRQFSNSRSEMNVSTLELGDSALYLCASSLAGGVGNEKLFFGSGTQLSVL.

The chain has TRBV6-1 and TRBJ1-1, with 8 bases lining up with TRBD1. Germline V CDR1 and CDR2: MNHNS, SASEGT. With 6 bases clipped from V and 6 bases from J, the junction kept 6 bases outside the gene matches. The CDR3 runs 13 residues. In nucleotides, the CDR3 is TGTGCCAGCAGGGACAGGGTTACGGCTGAAGCTTTCTTT. It specifies CASRDRVTAEAFF.

The genes are TRBV7-2 and TRBJ2-5; 7 nucleotides agree with TRBD2. The CDR3 has 14 residues. From germline, CDR1 is SGHTA and CDR2 FQGNSA. The V gene end was trimmed by 5 bases and the J gene end by 4 bases; junction bases not matched to a gene: 7. CDR3 coding DNA: TGTGCCAGCAGCCGCGGGGGTCTGGGAGAGACCCAGTACTTC. Encoded protein: CASSRGGLGETQYF.

This chain connects TRBV18 to TRBJ2-7; D is perhaps TRBD2 (6 bases). V was trimmed by 5 bases and J by 3 bases, leaving 14 bases between them. The CDR3 runs to 14 residues. Germline V gives CDR1 KGHSH, CDR2 LQKENI. CDR3 nucleotides: TGTGCCAGCTCAGCTACCTCCGGGGGCTACGAGCAGTACTTC. Translated: CASSATSGGYEQYF. Full variable domain (missing parts from reference TRBV18 and TRBJ2-7): NAGVMQNPRHLVRRRGQEARLRCSPMKGHSHVYWYRQLPEEGLKFMVYLQKENIIDESGMPKERFSAEFPKEGPSILRIQQVVRGDSAAYFCASSATSGGYEQYFGPGTRLTVT.

V usage is TRBV19 and J usage is TRBJ2-3, with 7 bases identical to TRBD2. J gave up 4 bases and V 3 bases, and 13 bases lay outside the gene matches. The CDR3 is made up of 17 amino acids. CDR1 LNHDA and CDR2 SQIVND come from the germline V gene (reference sequence). The CDR3 here is CASSIGYGLAAPDTQYF. Here the CDR3 DNA reads TGTGCCAGTAGTATCGGGTATGGGCTAGCGGCCCCAGATACGCAGTATTTT.

V usage is TRBV10-3 and J usage is TRBJ1-2, with D perhaps matching TRBD1 (5 bases). Trimming shortened V by 3 bases and J by 8 bases, and 10 bases separated the two germline ends. The germline V gene has CDR1 ENHRY and CDR2 SYGVKD. The CDR3 consists of 12 residues. In DNA, the CDR3 is TGTGCCATCAGTGACAGGGTGGACGGCTACACCTTC. As protein: CAISDRVDGYTF.

The gene calls are TRBV2 and TRBJ2-7, with D perhaps assigned TRBD1 or TRBD2 (5 bases each). The CDR3 loop spans 13 amino acids. The V gene lost 7 bases and the J gene lost 6 bases, with 16 bases spanning the gap. Looked up from germline, CDR1 is SNHLY and CDR2 is FYNNEI. CDR3 protein: CASKWGRDGEQYV. CDR3 DNA: TGTGCCAGCAAGTGGGGAAGGGACGGCGAGCAGTACGTC.

This chain joins TRBV29-1 and TRBJ2-7; D unresolved. The V end lost 4 bases, the J end lost 2 bases, and 12 bases lay between the germline ends. CDR3 length equals 13 residues. Germline lookup yields CDR1 SQVTM and CDR2 ANQGSEA. The CDR3 sequence is CSVAVGGTYEQYF. The CDR3 DNA follows: TGCAGCGTTGCTGTAGGCGGAACCTACGAGCAGTACTTC.

The chain recombines TRBV5-1 with TRBJ2-4, with D perhaps being TRBD1 or TRBD2 (6 bases each). The V gene lost 1 base and the J gene lost 6 bases, with 14 bases spanning the gap. The CDR3 spans 15 residues. CDR1 SGHRS and CDR2 YFSETQ come from the germline V gene. The CDR3 loop is CASSLRRGERNIQYF. In DNA, the CDR3 is TGCGCCAGCAGCTTGCGTAGGGGGGAACGAAACATTCAGTACTTC.

This chain connects TRBV23-1 to TRBJ2-7, with no clear D. TRBV23-1 is an open reading frame, and its role is uncertain. The CDR3 is made up of 15 amino acids. The V and J ends lost 1 base and 0 bases respectively, with 10 bases between them. The CDR3 loop reads CASSQCELPSYEQYF. The CDR3 DNA reads TGCGCCAGCAGTCAATGTGAGCTACCCTCCTACGAGCAGTACTTC.

V and J are TRBV28 and TRBJ2-1; 7 bases agree with TRBD2. The CDR3 spans 15 residues. Germline V gene data show CDR1 as MDHEN and CDR2 as SYDVKM. J lost 8 bases, V lost 2 bases, and 9 bases had no gene match. CDR3 loop: CASSLPGEGKYEQFF. CDR3 in DNA: TGTGCCAGCAGTTTACCCGGGGAGGGGAAGTATGAGCAGTTCTTC.